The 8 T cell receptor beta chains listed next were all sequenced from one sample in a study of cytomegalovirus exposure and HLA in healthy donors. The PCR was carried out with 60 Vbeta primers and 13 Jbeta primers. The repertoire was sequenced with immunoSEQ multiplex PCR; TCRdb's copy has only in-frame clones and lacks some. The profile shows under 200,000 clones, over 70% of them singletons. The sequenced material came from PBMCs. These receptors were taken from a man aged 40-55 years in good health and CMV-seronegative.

CDR3 nucleotide sequence: TGCGCCAGCAGCCAAGTGGGCGGGGGGACCTACAATGAGCAGTTCTTC. As protein: CASSQVGGGTYNEQFF. The rearrangement uses TRBV4-3 and TRBJ2-1; the match to TRBD2 covers 8 bases. The CDR3 loop spans 16 amino acids. J gave up 2 bases and V 1 base, and 4 bases lay outside the gene matches. The V gene's germline CDR1 is LGHNA and CDR2 YSLEER.

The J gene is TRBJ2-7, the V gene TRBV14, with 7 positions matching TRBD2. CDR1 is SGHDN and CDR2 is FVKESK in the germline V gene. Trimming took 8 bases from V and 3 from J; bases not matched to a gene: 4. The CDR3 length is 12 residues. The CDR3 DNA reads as TGTGCCAGCGGACTAGGTCTCTACGAGCAGTACTTC. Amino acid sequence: CASGLGLYEQYF.

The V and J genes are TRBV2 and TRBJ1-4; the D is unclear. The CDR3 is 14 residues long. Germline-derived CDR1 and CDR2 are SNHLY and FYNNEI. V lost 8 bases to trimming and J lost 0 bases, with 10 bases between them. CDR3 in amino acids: CASAEEATNEKLFF. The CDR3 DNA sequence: TGTGCCAGCGCAGAAGAGGCAACTAATGAAAAACTGTTTTTT.

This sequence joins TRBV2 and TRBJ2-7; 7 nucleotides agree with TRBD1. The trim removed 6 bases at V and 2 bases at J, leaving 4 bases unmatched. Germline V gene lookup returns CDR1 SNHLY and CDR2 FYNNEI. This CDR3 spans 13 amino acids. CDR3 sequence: CASRFDRAYEQYF. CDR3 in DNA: TGTGCCAGCAGGTTTGACAGGGCCTACGAGCAGTACTTC.

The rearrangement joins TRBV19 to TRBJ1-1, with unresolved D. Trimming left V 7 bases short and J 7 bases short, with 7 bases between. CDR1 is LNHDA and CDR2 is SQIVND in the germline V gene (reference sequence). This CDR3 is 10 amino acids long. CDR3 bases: TGTGCCAGTATTGTCTGTGAAGCTTTCTTT. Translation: CASIVCEAFF.

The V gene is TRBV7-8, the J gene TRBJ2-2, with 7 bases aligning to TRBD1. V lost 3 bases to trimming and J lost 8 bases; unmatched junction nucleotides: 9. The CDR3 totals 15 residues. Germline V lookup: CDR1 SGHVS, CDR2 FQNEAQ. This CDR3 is CASSFGTVHRGELFF. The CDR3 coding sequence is TGTGCCAGCAGCTTTGGGACAGTTCACCGAGGGGAGCTGTTTTTT.

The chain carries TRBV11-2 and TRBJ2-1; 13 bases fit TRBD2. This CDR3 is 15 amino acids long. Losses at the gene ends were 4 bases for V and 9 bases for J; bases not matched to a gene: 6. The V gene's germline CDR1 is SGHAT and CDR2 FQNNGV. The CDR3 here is CASSSGLAGVLEQFF. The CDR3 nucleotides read TGTGCCAGCAGCTCCGGACTAGCGGGAGTCCTTGAGCAGTTCTTC.

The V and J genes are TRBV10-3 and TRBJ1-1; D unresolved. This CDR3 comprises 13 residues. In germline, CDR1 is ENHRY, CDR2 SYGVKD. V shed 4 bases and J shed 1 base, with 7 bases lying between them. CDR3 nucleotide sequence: TGTGCCATCAGTGTCCAGGCGAACACTGAAGCTTTCTTT. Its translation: CAISVQANTEAFF.